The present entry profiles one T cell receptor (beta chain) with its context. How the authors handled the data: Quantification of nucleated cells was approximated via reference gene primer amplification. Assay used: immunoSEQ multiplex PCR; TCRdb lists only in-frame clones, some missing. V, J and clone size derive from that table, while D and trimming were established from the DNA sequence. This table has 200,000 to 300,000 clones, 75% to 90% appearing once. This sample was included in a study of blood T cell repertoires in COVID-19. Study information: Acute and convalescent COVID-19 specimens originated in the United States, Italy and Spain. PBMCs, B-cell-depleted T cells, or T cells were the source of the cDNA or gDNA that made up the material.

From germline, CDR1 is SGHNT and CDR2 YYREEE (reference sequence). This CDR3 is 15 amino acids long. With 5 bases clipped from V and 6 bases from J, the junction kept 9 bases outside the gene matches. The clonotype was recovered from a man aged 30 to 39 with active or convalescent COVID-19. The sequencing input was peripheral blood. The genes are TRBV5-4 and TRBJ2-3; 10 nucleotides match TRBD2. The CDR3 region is CASRLGSGGYDTQYF. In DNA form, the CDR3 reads TGTGCCAGCAGGCTCGGTAGCGGGGGGTACGATACGCAGTATTTT. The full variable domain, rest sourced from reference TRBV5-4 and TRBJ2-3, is ETGVTQSPTHLIKTRGQQVTLRCSSQSGHNTVSWYQQALGQGPQFIFQYYREEENGRGNFPPRFSGLQFPNYSSELNVNALELDDSALYLCASRLGSGGYDTQYFGPGTRLTVL.